A single sample gave rise to the 30 T cell receptor beta chains below, sequenced in a study of monozygotic twins with inflammatory bowel disease. TCRdb reprocessed the 5' RACE reads, with one entry per CDR3 protein and no DNA. The sample's table shows about 300,000 distinct CDR3 sequences. The sample comprised blood. The receptors were gathered from a human donor with ulcerative colitis or Crohn's disease, or a healthy co-twin of an affected twin (not recorded which).

This sequence joins TRBV25-1 and TRBJ2-2; absent DNA, TCRdb's TRBD1 call cannot be checked. CDR3 length: 14 residues. Germline V gives CDR1 MGHDK, CDR2 SYGVNS. CDR3 region: CASSRDRSTGELFF. The full variable domain, rest sourced from reference TRBV25-1 and TRBJ2-2, is EADIYQTPRYLVIGTGKKITLECSQTMGHDKMYWYQQDPGMELHLIHYSYGVNSTEKGDLSSESTVSRIRTEHFPLTLESARPSHTSQYLCASSRDRSTGELFFGEGSRLTVL.

This sequence joins TRBV25-1 and TRBJ2-2. This CDR3 comprises 13 residues. The V gene's germline CDR1 is MGHDK and CDR2 SYGVNS. Here the CDR3 reads CASSDIGAGELFF.

The gene calls are TRBV7-9 and TRBJ1-4; the D call from TCRdb, TRBD1, cannot be confirmed without DNA. Germline CDR1 and CDR2: SEHNR and FQNEAQ (reference sequence). There are 16 residues in the CDR3. The CDR3 sequence is CASSSNDRQEPEPLFF.

The J gene is TRBJ2-7, the V gene TRBV5-1. CDR3 length: 13 amino acids. CDR1 and CDR2 (germline): SGHRS, YFSETQ. CDR3 amino acids: CASSPSSSYEQYF.

The chain couples TRBV20-1 to TRBJ1-5; the D gene TCRdb calls, TRBD1, cannot be checked with no DNA. The germline CDR1 and CDR2 sequences are DFQATT and SNEGSKA (reference sequence). This CDR3 has 15 residues. The CDR3 sequence: CSARDGRRLNQPQHF.

The gene calls are TRBV20-1 and TRBJ2-1; TCRdb's D call, TRBD2, is unchecked because there is no DNA. CDR1 is DFQATT, CDR2 SNEGSKA, per germline (reference sequence). The CDR3 length is 12 residues. The CDR3 sequence: CSARDLAGEQFF.

The chain carries TRBV12-3 or TRBV12-4 and TRBJ2-5. The CDR3 runs to 11 residues. This chain's CDR3 is CASSFSETQYF.

The V call is TRBV7-2, the J call TRBJ2-7; the TCRdb D gene call, TRBD1, has no DNA to confirm it. Per the germline V gene, CDR1 is SGHTA and CDR2 is FQGNSA. This CDR3 has 14 amino acids. CDR3 in amino acids: CASSMGQGIDEQYF.

The chain recombines TRBV7-2 with TRBJ1-6; TCRdb's assignment of TRBD1 cannot be checked, as there is no DNA. CDR3 length: 16 amino acids. CDR1 and CDR2 from the germline V gene are SGHTA and FQGNSA. This CDR3 is CASSLVSTGMNSPLHF.

The chain combines TRBV30 with TRBJ1-2. The germline V gene has CDR1 GTSNPN and CDR2 SVGIG (reference sequence). This CDR3 is 14 amino acids long. This CDR3 reads CAWSVGSNNYGYTF.

This sequence joins TRBV20-1 and TRBJ2-1; the TCRdb D gene call, TRBD2, has no DNA to confirm it. The CDR3 spans 15 residues. In germline, CDR1 is DFQATT, CDR2 SNEGSKA (reference sequence). This CDR3 reads CSAHRTSGRANEQFF.

The chain employs TRBV6-2 or TRBV6-3 and TRBJ1-2; the TRBD1 assignment by TCRdb is unverifiable without DNA. Germline V CDR1 and CDR2: MNHEY, SVGEGT. The CDR3 extends over 12 amino acids. The CDR3: CASSDRNYGYTF.

The J gene is TRBJ2-2, the V gene TRBV4-3; TCRdb outputs TRBD2, but without DNA this stays unchecked. This CDR3 has 16 residues. CDR1 is LGHNA and CDR2 is YSLEER in the germline V gene. The CDR3 is CASSRVAGGLSGELFF.

The chain carries TRBV6-2 or TRBV6-3 and TRBJ2-3; the D gene TCRdb calls, TRBD2, cannot be checked with no DNA. The V gene's germline CDR1 is MNHEY and CDR2 SVGEGT. CDR3 size: 16 residues. The CDR3 region is CASSRLAGPSTDTQYF.

The chain uses TRBV5-1 and TRBJ2-1; with no DNA, the TCRdb D assignment of TRBD1 cannot be verified. This CDR3 region has 16 residues. Germline CDR1 and CDR2: SGHRS and YFSETQ. The CDR3 is CASSSEPGNSYNEQFF.

The chain employs TRBV18 and TRBJ2-4. CDR1 and CDR2 (germline): KGHSH, LQKENI. The CDR3 sequence is 14 residues long. CDR3 sequence reads: CASSPPDLKNIQYF.

The chain combines TRBV19 with TRBJ2-7. The CDR3 extends over 14 amino acids. In germline, CDR1 is LNHDA, CDR2 SQIVND (reference sequence). The chain's CDR3 is CASSKKRNSYEQYF.

The CDR3 sequence: CASSVVGRAHNEQFF. The genes are TRBV9 and TRBJ2-1. Germline CDR1 and CDR2: SGDLS and YYNGEE. This CDR3 has 15 amino acids.

The CDR3: CASSSGPRSEQYF. The gene calls are TRBV12-3 or TRBV12-4 and TRBJ2-7; TCRdb calls TRBD2, which cannot be checked without DNA. The CDR3 length is 13 residues.

The chain joins TRBV7-2 to TRBJ2-1; TCRdb reports TRBD2, a call that lacks DNA to check it against. Germline V gene data show CDR1 as SGHTA and CDR2 as FQGNSA. The CDR3 has 14 residues. CDR3 protein: CASSRETSYNEQFF.

This chain links TRBV11-2 with TRBJ1-5; checking the TCRdb D call of TRBD1 is not possible without DNA. Germline CDR1 SGHAT, CDR2 FQNNGV. The CDR3 spans 14 residues. The CDR3 region is CASSLLPGDQPQHF. The full variable domain, rest sourced from reference TRBV11-2 and TRBJ1-5, is EAGVAQSPRYKIIEKRQSVAFWCNPISGHATLYWYQQILGQGPKLLIQFQNNGVVDDSQLPKDRFSAERLKGVDSTLKIQPAKLEDSAVYLCASSLLPGDQPQHFGDGTRLSIL.

The rearrangement joins TRBV29-1 to TRBJ1-2; TCRdb's assignment of TRBD1 cannot be checked, as there is no DNA. CDR1 is SQVTM and CDR2 is ANQGSEA in the germline V gene. The CDR3 extends over 16 amino acids. CDR3 sequence: CSVDYRSTISNYGYTF.

The J gene is TRBJ1-2, the V gene TRBV28. CDR3 length: 15 residues. Germline V gives CDR1 MDHEN, CDR2 SYDVKM. The chain's CDR3 is CASSLYQGGAGGYTF.

V gene TRBV3-1 combines with J gene TRBJ1-1; TCRdb designates TRBD1, a call that cannot be tested without DNA. The CDR3 runs 17 residues. Per germline, CDR1 LGHDT and CDR2 YNNKEL (reference sequence). CDR3 residues: CASSAVPGQGSWTEAFF.

This CDR3 is CASLEGLNTGELFF. The chain is built from TRBV2 and TRBJ2-2; as DNA is missing, the TRBD1 call by TCRdb cannot be tested. This CDR3 spans 14 amino acids. The germline gives CDR1 SNHLY, CDR2 FYNNEI.

V usage is TRBV5-6 and J usage is TRBJ2-3; TCRdb lists TRBD1, though no DNA is available to test this call. There are 15 residues in the CDR3. Germline assignment: CDR1 SGHDT and CDR2 YYEEEE. CDR3 protein: CASSLIRGWEDTQYF.

V usage is TRBV12-3 or TRBV12-4 and J usage is TRBJ1-1; TCRdb names TRBD1, which stays unverified in the absence of DNA. This CDR3 has 15 amino acids. The chain's CDR3 is CASSFGTGGFTEAFF.

The rearrangement links TRBV30 to TRBJ2-1; TCRdb selects TRBD2, and the lack of DNA leaves this call unchecked. Germline CDR1 GTSNPN, CDR2 SVGIG (reference sequence). The CDR3 contains 13 residues. This CDR3 is CAWSDGTRNEQFF.

The gene calls are TRBV18 and TRBJ1-2. The CDR3 has 13 residues. Germline CDR1 and CDR2: KGHSH and LQKENI. CDR3: CASSPPVVVGYTF.

The CDR3 spells CSVEGRPGQPQHF. The rearrangement joins TRBV29-1 to TRBJ1-5. Per germline, CDR1 SQVTM and CDR2 ANQGSEA. The CDR3 totals 13 residues.